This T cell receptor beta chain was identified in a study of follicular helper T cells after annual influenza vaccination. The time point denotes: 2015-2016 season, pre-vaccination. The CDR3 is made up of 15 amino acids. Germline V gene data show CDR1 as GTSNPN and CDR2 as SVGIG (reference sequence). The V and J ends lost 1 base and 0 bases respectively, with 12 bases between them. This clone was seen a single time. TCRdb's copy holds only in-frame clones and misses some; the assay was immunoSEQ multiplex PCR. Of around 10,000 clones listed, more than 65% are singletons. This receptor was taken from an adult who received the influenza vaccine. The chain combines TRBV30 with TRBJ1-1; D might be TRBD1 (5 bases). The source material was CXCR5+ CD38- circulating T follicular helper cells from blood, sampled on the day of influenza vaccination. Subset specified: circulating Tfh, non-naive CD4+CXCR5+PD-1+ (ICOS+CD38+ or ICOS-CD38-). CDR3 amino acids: CAWSGTGTVNTEAFF. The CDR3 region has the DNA TGTGCCTGGAGTGGCACCGGGACGGTGAACACTGAAGCTTTCTTT.